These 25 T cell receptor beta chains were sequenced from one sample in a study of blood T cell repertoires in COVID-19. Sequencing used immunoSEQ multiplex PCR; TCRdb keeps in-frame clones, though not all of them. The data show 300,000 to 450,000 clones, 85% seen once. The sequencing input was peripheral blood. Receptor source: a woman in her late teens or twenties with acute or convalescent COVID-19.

The CDR3 DNA sequence: TGTGCCAGCAGCTTATCAGGGTATGGCACTGAAGCTTTCTTT. Translating it yields CASSLSGYGTEAFF. This sequence joins TRBV7-3 and TRBJ1-1; tentative D call: TRBD1 (5 bases). CDR1 is SGHTA, CDR2 FQGTGA, per germline. The CDR3 runs to 14 residues. V lost 2 bases, J lost 4 bases, and 11 bases lay in between.

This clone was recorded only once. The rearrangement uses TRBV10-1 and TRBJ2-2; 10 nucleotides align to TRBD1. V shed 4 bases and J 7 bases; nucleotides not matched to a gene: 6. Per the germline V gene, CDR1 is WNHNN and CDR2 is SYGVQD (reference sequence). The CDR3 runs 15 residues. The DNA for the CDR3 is TGCGCCAGCAGTGGTAGACAGGGGGCTGGCGGGGAGCTGTTTTTT. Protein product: CASSGRQGAGGELFF.

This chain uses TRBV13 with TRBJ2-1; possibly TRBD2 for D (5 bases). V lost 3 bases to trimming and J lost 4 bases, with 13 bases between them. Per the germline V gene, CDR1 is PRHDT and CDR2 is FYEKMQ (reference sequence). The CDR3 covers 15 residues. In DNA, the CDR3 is TGTGCCAGCAGCTTTCGTCTAGCCGAATACAATGAGCAGTTCTTC. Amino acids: CASSFRLAEYNEQFF.

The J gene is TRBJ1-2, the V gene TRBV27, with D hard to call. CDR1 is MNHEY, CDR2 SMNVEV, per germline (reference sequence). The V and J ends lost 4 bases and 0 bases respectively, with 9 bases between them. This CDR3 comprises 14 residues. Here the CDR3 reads CASSSYSANYGYTF. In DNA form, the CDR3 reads TGTGCCAGCAGTTCTTATTCAGCTAACTATGGCTACACCTTC.

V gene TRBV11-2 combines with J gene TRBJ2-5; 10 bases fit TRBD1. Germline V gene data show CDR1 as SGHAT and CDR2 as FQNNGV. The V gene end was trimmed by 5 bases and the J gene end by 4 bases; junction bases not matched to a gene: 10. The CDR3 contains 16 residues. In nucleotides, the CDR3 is TGTGCCAGCAGCAATCTTCCGGGACAGGGGACAGAGACCCAGTACTTC. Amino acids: CASSNLPGQGTETQYF.

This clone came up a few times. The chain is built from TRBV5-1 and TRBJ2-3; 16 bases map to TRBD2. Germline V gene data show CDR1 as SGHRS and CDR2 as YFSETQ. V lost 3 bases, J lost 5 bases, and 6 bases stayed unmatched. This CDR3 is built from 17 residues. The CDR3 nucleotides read TGCGCCAGCAGCTCGGGACTAGCGGGAGGGCTGATAGATACGCAGTATTTT. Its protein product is CASSSGLAGGLIDTQYF.

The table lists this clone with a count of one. CDR3 residues: CASSPWDRAETQYF. CDR3 sequence (DNA): TGTGCCAGCAGCCCTTGGGACAGGGCTGAGACCCAGTACTTC. The rearrangement links TRBV9 to TRBJ2-5; 9 bases map to TRBD1. This CDR3 comprises 14 residues. Germline V gene lookup returns CDR1 SGDLS and CDR2 YYNGEE. After removal of 4 bases from V and 5 bases from J, the junction contained 6 bases not matched to a gene.

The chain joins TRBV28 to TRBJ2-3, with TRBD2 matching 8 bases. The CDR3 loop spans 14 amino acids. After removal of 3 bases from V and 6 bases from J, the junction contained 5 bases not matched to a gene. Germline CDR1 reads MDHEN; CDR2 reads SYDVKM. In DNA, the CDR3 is TGTGCCAGCAGTTTTCCGGGAGGGTGGGATACGCAGTATTTT. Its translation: CASSFPGGWDTQYF.

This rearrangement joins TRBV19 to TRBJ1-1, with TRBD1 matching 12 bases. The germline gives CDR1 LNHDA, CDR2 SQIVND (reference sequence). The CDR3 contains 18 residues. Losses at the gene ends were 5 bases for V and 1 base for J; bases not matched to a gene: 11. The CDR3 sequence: CASSSLFPGQGANTEAFF. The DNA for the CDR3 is TGTGCCAGTAGTTCCCTCTTCCCGGGACAGGGGGCGAACACTGAAGCTTTCTTT.

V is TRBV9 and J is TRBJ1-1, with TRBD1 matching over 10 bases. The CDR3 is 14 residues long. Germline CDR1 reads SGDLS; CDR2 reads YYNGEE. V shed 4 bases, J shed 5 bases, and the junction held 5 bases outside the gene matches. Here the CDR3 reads CASSTGQGMTEAFF. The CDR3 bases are TGTGCCAGCAGCACGGGACAGGGGATGACTGAAGCTTTCTTT.

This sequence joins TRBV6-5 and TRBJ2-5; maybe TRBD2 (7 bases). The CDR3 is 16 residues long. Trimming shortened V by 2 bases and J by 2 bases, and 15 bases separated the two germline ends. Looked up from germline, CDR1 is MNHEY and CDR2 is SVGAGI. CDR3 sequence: CASSYIAGALQETQYF. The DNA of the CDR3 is TGTGCCAGCAGTTACATCGCGGGGGCCTTACAAGAGACCCAGTACTTC.

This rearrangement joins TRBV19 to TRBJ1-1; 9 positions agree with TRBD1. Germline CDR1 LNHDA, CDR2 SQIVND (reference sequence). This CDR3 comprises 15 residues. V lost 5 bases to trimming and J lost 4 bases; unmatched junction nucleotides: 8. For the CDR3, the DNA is TGTGCCAGTAGTCCAATACAGGGGGCGTTCACTGAAGCTTTCTTT. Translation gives CASSPIQGAFTEAFF. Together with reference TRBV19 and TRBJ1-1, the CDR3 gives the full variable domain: DGGITQSPKYLFRKEGQNVTLSCEQNLNHDAMYWYRQDPGQGLRLIYYSQIVNDFQKGDIAEGYSVSREKKESFPLTVTSAQKNPTAFYLCASSPIQGAFTEAFFGQGTRLTVV.

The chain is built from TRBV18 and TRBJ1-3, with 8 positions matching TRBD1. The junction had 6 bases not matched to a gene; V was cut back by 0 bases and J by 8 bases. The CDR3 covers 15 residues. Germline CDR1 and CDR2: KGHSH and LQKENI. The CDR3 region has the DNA TGTGCCAGCTCACCACCGTTCGGACAGGGAGACACCATATATTTT. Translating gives CASSPPFGQGDTIYF.

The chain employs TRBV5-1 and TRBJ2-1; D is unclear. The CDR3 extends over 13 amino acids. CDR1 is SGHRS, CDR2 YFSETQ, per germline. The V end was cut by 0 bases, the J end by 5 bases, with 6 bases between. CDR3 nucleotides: TGCGCCAGCAGCTTGGTCCCTGACAATGAGCAGTTCTTC. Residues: CASSLVPDNEQFF. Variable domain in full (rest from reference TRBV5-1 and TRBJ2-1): KAGVTQTPRYLIKTRGQQVTLSCSPISGHRSVSWYQQTPGQGLQFLFEYFSETQRNKGNFPGRFSGRQFSNSRSEMNVSTLELGDSALYLCASSLVPDNEQFFGPGTRLTVL.

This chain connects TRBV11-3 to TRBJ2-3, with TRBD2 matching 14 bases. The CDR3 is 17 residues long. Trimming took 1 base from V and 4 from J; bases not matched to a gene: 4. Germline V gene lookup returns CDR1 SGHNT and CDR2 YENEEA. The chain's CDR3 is CASSLGVTSGRADTQYF. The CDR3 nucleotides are TGTGCCAGCAGCTTAGGTGTGACTAGCGGGAGGGCAGATACGCAGTATTTT.

The CDR3 sequence: CASSIEGAYYEQYF. CDR3 in DNA: TGTGCCAGTAGTATAGAGGGGGCTTACTACGAGCAGTACTTC. The chain has TRBV19 and TRBJ2-7; tentatively, D is TRBD1 (6 bases). This CDR3 region has 14 residues. Trimming left V 0 bases short and J 3 bases short, with 9 bases between. Germline values: CDR1 LNHDA, CDR2 SQIVND (reference sequence).

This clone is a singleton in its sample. This CDR3 reads CASNPTGGSTEAFF. DNA of the CDR3: TGTGCCAGCAATCCGACAGGGGGCAGCACTGAAGCTTTCTTT. The chain combines TRBV6-5 with TRBJ1-1, with 10 bases lining up with TRBD1. This CDR3 spans 14 amino acids. CDR1 is MNHEY, CDR2 SVGAGI, per germline. Germline trimming cut 7 bases from V and 4 bases from J; bases unmatched to any gene: 6.

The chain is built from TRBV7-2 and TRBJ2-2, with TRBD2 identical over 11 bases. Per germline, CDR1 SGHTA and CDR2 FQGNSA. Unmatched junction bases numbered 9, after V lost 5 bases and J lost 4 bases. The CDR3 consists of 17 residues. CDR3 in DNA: TGTGCCAGCAGCCCCGGACTAGCGGGCTGGGGCACCGGGGAGCTGTTTTTT. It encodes CASSPGLAGWGTGELFF.

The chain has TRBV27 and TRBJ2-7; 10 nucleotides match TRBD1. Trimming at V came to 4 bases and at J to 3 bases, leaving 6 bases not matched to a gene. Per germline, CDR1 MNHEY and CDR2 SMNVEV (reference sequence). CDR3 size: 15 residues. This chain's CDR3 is CASSSMGTGVYEQYF. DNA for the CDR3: TGTGCCAGCAGTTCCATGGGGACAGGGGTCTACGAGCAGTACTTC.

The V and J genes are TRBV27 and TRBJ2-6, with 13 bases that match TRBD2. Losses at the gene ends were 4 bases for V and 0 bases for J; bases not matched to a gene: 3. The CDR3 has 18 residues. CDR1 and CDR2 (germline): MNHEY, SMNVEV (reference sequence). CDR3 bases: TGTGCCAGCAGTTATGGACTAGCGGGGGCCTCTGGGGCCAACGTCCTGACTTTC. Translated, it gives CASSYGLAGASGANVLTF.

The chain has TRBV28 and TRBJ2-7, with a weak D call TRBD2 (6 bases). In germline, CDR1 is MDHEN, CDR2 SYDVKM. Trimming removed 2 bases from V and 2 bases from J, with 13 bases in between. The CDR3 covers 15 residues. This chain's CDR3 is CASSLIQGLPYEQYF. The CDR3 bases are TGTGCCAGCAGTTTAATTCAGGGACTCCCCTACGAGCAGTACTTC.

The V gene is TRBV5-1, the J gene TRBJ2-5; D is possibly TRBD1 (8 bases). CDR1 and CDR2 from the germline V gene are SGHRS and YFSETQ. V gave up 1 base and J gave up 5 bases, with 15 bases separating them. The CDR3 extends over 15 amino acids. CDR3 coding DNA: TGCGCCAGCAGCTTGTTGACAGGGGAGGGGGAGACCCAGTACTTC. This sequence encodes CASSLLTGEGETQYF.

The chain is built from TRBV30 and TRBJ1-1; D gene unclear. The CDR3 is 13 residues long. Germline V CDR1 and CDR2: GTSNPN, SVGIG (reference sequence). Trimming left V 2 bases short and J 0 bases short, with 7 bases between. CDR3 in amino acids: CAWSRSLNTEAFF. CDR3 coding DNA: TGTGCCTGGAGTCGCAGTCTGAACACTGAAGCTTTCTTT. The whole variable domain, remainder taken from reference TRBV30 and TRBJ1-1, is SQTIHQWPATLVQPVGSPLSLECTVEGTSNPNLYWYRQAAGRGLQLLFYSVGIGQISSEVPQNLSASRPQDRQFILSSKKLLLSDSGFYLCAWSRSLNTEAFFGQGTRLTVV.

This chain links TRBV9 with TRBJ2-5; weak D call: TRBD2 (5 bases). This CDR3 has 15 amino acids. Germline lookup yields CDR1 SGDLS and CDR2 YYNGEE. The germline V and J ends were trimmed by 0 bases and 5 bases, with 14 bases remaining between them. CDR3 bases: TGTGCCAGCAGCGTAGACGATCTGGGAGCGGAGACCCAGTACTTC. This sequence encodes CASSVDDLGAETQYF.

CDR3 region: CASSEAWGTGQNSPLHF. The CDR3, as DNA: TGTGCCAGCAGTGAAGCATGGGGGACAGGGCAAAATTCACCCCTCCACTTT. This chain links TRBV6-1 with TRBJ1-6; 9 bases fit TRBD1. Unmatched junction bases numbered 7, after V lost 0 bases and J lost 7 bases. CDR1 and CDR2 from the germline V gene are MNHNS and SASEGT. CDR3 size: 17 residues.